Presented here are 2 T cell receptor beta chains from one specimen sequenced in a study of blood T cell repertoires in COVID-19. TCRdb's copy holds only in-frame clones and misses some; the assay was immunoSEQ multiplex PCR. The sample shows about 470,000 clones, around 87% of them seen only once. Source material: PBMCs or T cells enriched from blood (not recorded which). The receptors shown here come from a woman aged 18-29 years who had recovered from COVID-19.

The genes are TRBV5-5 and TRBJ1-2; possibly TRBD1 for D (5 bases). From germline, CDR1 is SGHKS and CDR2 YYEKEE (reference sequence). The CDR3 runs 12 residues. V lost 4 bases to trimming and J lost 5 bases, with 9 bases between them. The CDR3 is CASSIQGYGYTF. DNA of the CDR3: TGTGCCAGCAGCATCCAGGGATATGGCTACACCTTC.

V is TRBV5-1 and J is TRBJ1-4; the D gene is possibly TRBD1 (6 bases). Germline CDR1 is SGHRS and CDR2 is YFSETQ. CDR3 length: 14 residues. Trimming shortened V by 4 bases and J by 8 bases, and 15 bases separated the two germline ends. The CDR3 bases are TGCGCCAGCAGCCTCGAGGGGGTAGGGGAAAAACTGTTTTTT. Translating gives CASSLEGVGEKLFF.